This T cell receptor (beta chain) was identified during a study of neurological immune-mediated disorders (dated by TCRdb to between 2018 and 2021). With respect to the entire study: Peripheral blood TCR-beta repertoires from patients with HTLV-I-associated myelopathy (HAM/TSP), patients with multiple sclerosis, and healthy controls were compared in the study using UMI-based sequencing. Alongside PBMC samples, the set of some 98 TCR-beta libraries contained longitudinal samples, technical triplicates, and paired CD4+ and CD8+ T-cell subsets that had been sorted. The cohort included about 66 subjects: about 15 with HAM/TSP, some 35 with multiple sclerosis, and 20 healthy controls. Points the paper makes about the study in general: TCR clonal expansion was greatest in HAM/TSP patients and smallest in MS patients, who ranked below even healthy controls. No identical CDR3 amino acid sequences were shared among expanded clones across subjects, suggesting private TCR-beta repertoires in all groups.

cDNA was synthesized by template-switch 5'RACE using a primer carrying a 10-nucleotide random unique molecular identifier by which each TCR transcript was tagged. Over 170 million TCR-beta sequences, covering 15-18 subjects, were produced in each sequencing run. The RNeasy kit was used to extract total RNA. The KAPA Real-time Library Amplification kit was used to amplify TCR-beta VDJ regions with primers targeting the TCR constant region and the 5'RACE anchor. A first PCR added sample indexes and Illumina adaptors, and a second PCR then raised library yield. After Ampure bead purification, the roughly 650 bp TCR product was size-selected on a 2% E-gel SizeSelection system. Library quality was checked on a Bioanalyzer, concentration was measured with Qubit, and libraries were quantified with the Kapa Library Quantification kit before pooling. An Illumina HiSeq 2500 was used to sequence the libraries paired-end at 2 x 150 bp. To increase sequence diversity, roughly 23-30% phiX was spiked into each library pool. On the authors' methods: Quality-filtered reads were processed with the UMI-based MiGEC pipeline, and over 90% of raw TCR sequences were removed by the MiGEC pipeline during error correction. IMGT germline references were used for alignment of VDJ genes, and clonotypes were defined by a unique CDR3 amino acid sequence together with V-J genes. Clonal expansion, Shannon diversity, and CDR3 relatedness (CalcPairwiseDistances, ClusterSamples) were evaluated with VDJtools, and phylogenetic trees were built with CLCbio workbench. Expanded clones were defined as having at least 8 unique UMIs, based on coefficient-of-variation modelling across technical triplicates. Through fastp at Q25 and MiXCR, TCRdb rebuilt clones from the public reads, retaining in-frame beta chains. A single entry per CDR3 protein holds the most common genes and DNA from its merged rows. For this entry, the V and J calls and clone size follow TCRdb and not the study's own pipeline. The sample contains 50,000 or so distinct CDR3 sequences, about a quarter of them found a single time. Over 20% of the sample lies in the top ten.

This clonotype was counted ten times or more. Which antigen it targets is not known. No base quality information exists; no much larger clone differs at one position. Via the germline V gene (reference sequence), CDR1 is LGHDT and CDR2 YNNKEL. Counted from cysteine to phenylalanine, this CDR3 has 14 amino acids. Only CDR3 DNA is held: 42 bases, read in frame from base 1. Relative to germline, V is 0 bases shorter and J is 0 bases shorter, with 3 bases between their ends. Blood bank volunteers in Maryland, USA served as the healthy controls. Libraries from unsorted PBMCs were made from 2 million PBMCs kept in RNAlater at -80 degrees C until RNA extraction. Peripheral blood was subjected to Ficoll-Hypaque density gradient centrifugation to isolate PBMCs, which were then cryopreserved in liquid nitrogen.

The sequence derives from a woman in her 70s in good health. Sequencing input: PBMCs. The chain joins TRBV3-1 to TRBJ1-5, with the identity of the D gene unclear. The CDR3 corresponds to CASSQDDSNQPQHF. The nucleotides are TGTGCCAGCAGCCAAGACGATAGCAATCAGCCCCAGCATTTT. Supplemented by the reference TRBV3-1 and TRBJ1-5 proteins around the CDR3, the complete variable domain is DTAVSQTPKYLVTQMGNDKSIKCEQNLGHDTMYWYKQDSKKFLKIMFSYNNKELIINETVPNRFSPKSPDKAHLNLHINSLELGDSAVYFCASSQDDSNQPQHFGDGTRLSIL.